The rows below give T cell receptor beta chains drawn from one sample of a study of blood T cell repertoires in COVID-19. Assay used: immunoSEQ multiplex PCR; TCRdb lists only in-frame clones, some missing. The sample shows some 50,000 clones, 85% to 90% of them seen only once. The specimen was peripheral blood. These receptors came from a human donor in a cohort sampled during active COVID-19. Both conserved end residues are part of each CDR3. D genes are given only for firm matches. Clone size is stated in some rows and not others, as once, few, many or a class when expanded.

j_call: TRBJ1-6; clone_size: NA; d_call: NA; v_call: TRBV3-1/TRBV3-2; cdr3_nt: TGTGCCAGCAGCCAAGACCCCGGGGAGTGGACACCCCTCCACTTT; cdr3_aa: CASSQDPGEWTPLHF
j_call: TRBJ1-6; clone_size: few; d_call: NA; v_call: TRBV4-1; cdr3_nt: TGCGCCAGCAGCCAAAGCTGGACAAGGAATAATTCACCCCTCCACTTT; cdr3_aa: CASSQSWTRNNSPLHF
j_call: TRBJ1-2; clone_size: NA; d_call: NA; v_call: TRBV4-1; cdr3_nt: TGCGCCAGCAGCCAAGGACTTGCCCGGGGGACCGGGTATGGCTACACCTTC; cdr3_aa: CASSQGLARGTGYGYTF
j_call: TRBJ2-1; clone_size: NA; d_call: NA; v_call: TRBV14; cdr3_nt: TGTGCCAGCAGCCAAGATCGAGGGATTGTTCGGGTCTTC; cdr3_aa: CASSQDRGIVRVF
j_call: TRBJ1-2; clone_size: NA; d_call: TRBD1; v_call: TRBV29-1; cdr3_nt: TGCAGCGCTGGGGCAGGGGGTGGCTATGGCTACACCTTC; cdr3_aa: CSAGAGGGYGYTF
j_call: TRBJ1-1; clone_size: once; d_call: NA; v_call: TRBV18; cdr3_nt: TGTGCCAGTTCTCGGGACATGAACACTGAAGCTTTCTTT; cdr3_aa: CASSRDMNTEAFF
j_call: TRBJ1-5; clone_size: NA; d_call: NA; v_call: TRBV7-2; cdr3_nt: TGTGCCAGCAGCTTAGTCGTGGGGGGGAGCAATCAGCCCCAGCATTTT; cdr3_aa: CASSLVVGGSNQPQHF
j_call: TRBJ1-2; clone_size: NA; d_call: NA; v_call: TRBV5-1; cdr3_nt: TGCGCCAGCAGCCCCTCAGCTAACTATGGCTACACCTTC; cdr3_aa: CASSPSANYGYTF
j_call: TRBJ1-2; clone_size: NA; d_call: TRBD1; v_call: TRBV6-5; cdr3_nt: TGTGCCAGCAGTACCCGGGACAGGGGGCTTAATGGCTACACCTTC; cdr3_aa: CASSTRDRGLNGYTF
j_call: TRBJ1-5; clone_size: few; d_call: NA; v_call: TRBV28; cdr3_nt: TGTGCCACCACCCAGGGGAGCAATCAGCCCCAGCATTTT; cdr3_aa: CATTQGSNQPQHF
j_call: TRBJ2-7; clone_size: NA; d_call: TRBD1; v_call: TRBV7-9; cdr3_nt: TGTGCCAGCAGCTTAGTAGGGGGCACCTACTACGAGCAGTACTTC; cdr3_aa: CASSLVGGTYYEQYF
j_call: TRBJ1-5; clone_size: once; d_call: NA; v_call: TRBV21-1; cdr3_nt: TGTGCCAGCAGCAAAAATTGCCAGGGAAGGCCCCAGCATTTT; cdr3_aa: CASSKNCQGRPQHF
j_call: TRBJ2-1; clone_size: NA; d_call: NA; v_call: TRBV6-5; cdr3_nt: TGTGCCAGCTCGGTATCGGGTGAGCAGTTCTTC; cdr3_aa: CASSVSGEQFF
j_call: TRBJ1-1; clone_size: NA; d_call: TRBD1; v_call: TRBV5-6; cdr3_nt: TGTGCCAGCAGCGTGGAGACAGGGGGAATAACTGAAGCTTTCTTT; cdr3_aa: CASSVETGGITEAFF
j_call: TRBJ2-4; clone_size: NA; d_call: NA; v_call: TRBV5-6; cdr3_nt: TGTGCCAGCAGCTTGGGAGGATACACAACTTACTCAAACATTCAGTACTTC; cdr3_aa: CASSLGGYTTYSNIQYF
j_call: TRBJ2-2; clone_size: NA; d_call: NA; v_call: TRBV12-3/TRBV12-4; cdr3_nt: TGTGCCAGCAGTCGTTCTTCGGCCGGGGAGCTGTTTTTT; cdr3_aa: CASSRSSAGELFF
j_call: TRBJ2-2; clone_size: NA; d_call: NA; v_call: TRBV18; cdr3_nt: TGTGCCAGCTCACCCGGGGCGGGGAAATCGAACACCGGGGAGCTGTTTTTT; cdr3_aa: CASSPGAGKSNTGELFF
j_call: TRBJ2-7; clone_size: NA; d_call: NA; v_call: TRBV4-3; cdr3_nt: TGCGCCAGCAGCCTAGGGGGGGGGCCCTACGAGCAGTACTTC; cdr3_aa: CASSLGGGPYEQYF
j_call: TRBJ1-6; clone_size: NA; d_call: TRBD1; v_call: TRBV7-6; cdr3_nt: TGTGCCAGCAGCTATCGAAGGACAGGGGACCCCCCTCTTCTTAATTCACCCCTCCACTTT; cdr3_aa: CASSYRRTGDPPLLNSPLHF
j_call: TRBJ2-7; clone_size: NA; d_call: NA; v_call: TRBV3-1/TRBV3-2; cdr3_nt: TGTGCCAGCAGCCCCCTGGACAGAGACTACGAGCAGTACTTC; cdr3_aa: CASSPLDRDYEQYF
j_call: TRBJ1-4; clone_size: NA; d_call: NA; v_call: TRBV29-1; cdr3_nt: TGCAGCGTTGGCAGGTCCCTTGAAAAACTGTTTTTT; cdr3_aa: CSVGRSLEKLFF
j_call: TRBJ2-7; clone_size: once; d_call: NA; v_call: TRBV7-2; cdr3_nt: TGTGCCAGCAGGGAGGACCCCAGGGGATTCTACGAGCAGTACTTC; cdr3_aa: CASREDPRGFYEQYF
j_call: TRBJ2-1; clone_size: NA; d_call: TRBD2; v_call: TRBV12-5; cdr3_nt: TGTGCTAGTGGCCCCCTAGCGGGGCAGTTCTTC; cdr3_aa: CASGPLAGQFF
j_call: TRBJ2-5; clone_size: NA; d_call: NA; v_call: TRBV19; cdr3_nt: TGTGCCAGTTCGAGGACAGCCGTCCAAGAGACCCAGTACTTC; cdr3_aa: CASSRTAVQETQYF
j_call: TRBJ1-1; clone_size: NA; d_call: TRBD1; v_call: TRBV4-3; cdr3_nt: TGCGCCAGCAGCCCATCGAGGGGGCGCACTGAAGCTTTCTTT; cdr3_aa: CASSPSRGRTEAFF
j_call: TRBJ1-6; clone_size: few; d_call: NA; v_call: TRBV5-1; cdr3_nt: TGCGCCAGCAGGCAGTCCAATTCACCCCTCCACTTT; cdr3_aa: CASRQSNSPLHF
j_call: TRBJ2-1; clone_size: NA; d_call: NA; v_call: TRBV2; cdr3_nt: TGTGCCAGCAGGGGGCAGCCGCCATCACCGTTCAATGAGCAGTTCTTC; cdr3_aa: CASRGQPPSPFNEQFF
j_call: TRBJ1-4; clone_size: NA; d_call: NA; v_call: TRBV6-4; cdr3_nt: TGTGCCAGCAGTGACGAGTTTGGGGGCTCAAATGAAAAACTGTTTTTT; cdr3_aa: CASSDEFGGSNEKLFF
j_call: TRBJ2-1; clone_size: NA; d_call: TRBD2; v_call: TRBV6-6; cdr3_nt: TGTGCCAGCAGTAGCCCGGGACTAGGTATGAATGAGCAGTTCTTC; cdr3_aa: CASSSPGLGMNEQFF
j_call: TRBJ2-7; clone_size: NA; d_call: TRBD1; v_call: TRBV10-1; cdr3_nt: TGCGCCAGCAGTGGGGTTTTGGGACAGGGGGACTACGAGCAGTACTTC; cdr3_aa: CASSGVLGQGDYEQYF
j_call: TRBJ1-1; clone_size: NA; d_call: NA; v_call: TRBV6-6; cdr3_nt: TGTGCCAGCAGAGGCGGGAGCCCTGAAGCTTTCTTT; cdr3_aa: CASRGGSPEAFF